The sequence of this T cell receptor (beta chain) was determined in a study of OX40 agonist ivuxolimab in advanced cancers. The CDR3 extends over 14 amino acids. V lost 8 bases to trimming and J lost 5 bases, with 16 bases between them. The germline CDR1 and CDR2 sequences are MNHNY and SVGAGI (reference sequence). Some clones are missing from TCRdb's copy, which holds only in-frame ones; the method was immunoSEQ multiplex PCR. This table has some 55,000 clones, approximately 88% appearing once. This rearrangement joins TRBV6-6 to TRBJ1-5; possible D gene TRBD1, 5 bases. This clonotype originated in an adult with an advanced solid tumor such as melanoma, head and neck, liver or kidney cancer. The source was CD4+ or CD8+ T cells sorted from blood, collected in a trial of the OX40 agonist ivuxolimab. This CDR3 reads CASRGPGSYQPQHF. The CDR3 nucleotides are TGTGCCAGCCGGGGACCAGGGAGCTATCAGCCCCAGCATTTT.